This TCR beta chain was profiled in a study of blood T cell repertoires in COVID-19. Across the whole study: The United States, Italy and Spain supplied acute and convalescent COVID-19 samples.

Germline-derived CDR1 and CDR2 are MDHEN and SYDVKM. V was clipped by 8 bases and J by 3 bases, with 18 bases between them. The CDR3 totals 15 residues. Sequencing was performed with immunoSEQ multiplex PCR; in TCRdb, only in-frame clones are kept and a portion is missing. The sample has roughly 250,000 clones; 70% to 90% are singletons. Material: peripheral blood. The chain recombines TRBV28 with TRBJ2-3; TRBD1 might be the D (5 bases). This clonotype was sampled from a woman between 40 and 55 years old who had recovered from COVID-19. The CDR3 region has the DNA TGTGCCAGCGGCCAAATTCCTAGGGGTACAGATACGCAGTATTTT. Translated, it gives CASGQIPRGTDTQYF.